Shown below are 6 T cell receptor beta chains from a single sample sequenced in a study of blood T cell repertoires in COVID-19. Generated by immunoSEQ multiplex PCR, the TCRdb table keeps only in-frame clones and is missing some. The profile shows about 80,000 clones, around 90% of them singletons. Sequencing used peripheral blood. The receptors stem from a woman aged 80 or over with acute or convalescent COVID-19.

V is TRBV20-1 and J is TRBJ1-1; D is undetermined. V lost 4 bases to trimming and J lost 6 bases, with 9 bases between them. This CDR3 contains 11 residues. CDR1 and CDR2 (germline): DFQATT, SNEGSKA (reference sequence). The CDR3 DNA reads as TGCAGTGCTATCGGGGTGGCTGAAGCTTTCTTT. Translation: CSAIGVAEAFF.

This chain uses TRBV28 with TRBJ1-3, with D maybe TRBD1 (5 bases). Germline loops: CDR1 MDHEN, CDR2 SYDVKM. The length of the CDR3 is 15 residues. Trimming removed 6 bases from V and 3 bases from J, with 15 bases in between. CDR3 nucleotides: TGTGCCAGCAGCTACCAGGGAGGGCTTGGAAACACCATATATTTT. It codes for CASSYQGGLGNTIYF.

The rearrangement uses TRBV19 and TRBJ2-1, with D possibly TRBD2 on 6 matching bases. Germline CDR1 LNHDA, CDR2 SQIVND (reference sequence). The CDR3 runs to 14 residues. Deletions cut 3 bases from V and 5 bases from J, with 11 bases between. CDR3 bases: TGTGCCAGTAGTATGCGGGGCGCTGACAATGAGCAGTTCTTC. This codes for CASSMRGADNEQFF.

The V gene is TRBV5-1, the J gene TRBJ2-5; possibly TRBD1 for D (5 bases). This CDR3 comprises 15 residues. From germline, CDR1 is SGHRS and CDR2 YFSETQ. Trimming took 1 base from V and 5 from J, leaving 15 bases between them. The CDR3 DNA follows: TGCGCCAGCAGCTTGTCTCTGGACACCGGGGAGACCCAGTACTTC. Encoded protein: CASSLSLDTGETQYF. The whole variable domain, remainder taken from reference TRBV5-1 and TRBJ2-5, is KAGVTQTPRYLIKTRGQQVTLSCSPISGHRSVSWYQQTPGQGLQFLFEYFSETQRNKGNFPGRFSGRQFSNSRSEMNVSTLELGDSALYLCASSLSLDTGETQYFGPGTRLLVL.

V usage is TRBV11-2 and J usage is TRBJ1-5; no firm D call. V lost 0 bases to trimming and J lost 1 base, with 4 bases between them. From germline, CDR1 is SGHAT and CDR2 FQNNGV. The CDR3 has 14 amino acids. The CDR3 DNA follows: TGTGCCAGCAGCTTAGATGGCAGCAATCAGCCCCAGCATTTT. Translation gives CASSLDGSNQPQHF.

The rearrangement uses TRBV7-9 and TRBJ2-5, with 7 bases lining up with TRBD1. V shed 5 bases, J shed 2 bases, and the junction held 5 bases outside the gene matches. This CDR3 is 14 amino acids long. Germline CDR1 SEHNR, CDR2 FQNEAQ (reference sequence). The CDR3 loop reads CASSPQGQQETQYF. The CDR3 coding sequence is TGTGCCAGCAGCCCTCAGGGACAGCAAGAGACCCAGTACTTC.